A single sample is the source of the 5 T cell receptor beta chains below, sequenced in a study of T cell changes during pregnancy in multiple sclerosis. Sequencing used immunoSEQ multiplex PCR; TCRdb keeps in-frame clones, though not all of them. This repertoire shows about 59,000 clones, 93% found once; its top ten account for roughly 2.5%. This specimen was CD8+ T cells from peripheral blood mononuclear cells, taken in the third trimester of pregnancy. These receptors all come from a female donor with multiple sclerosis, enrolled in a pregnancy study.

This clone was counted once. CDR3 in amino acids: CASSPGRNQPQHF. In nucleotides, the CDR3 is TGTGCCAGCAGCCCCGGGAGGAATCAGCCCCAGCATTTT. This chain links TRBV5-4 with TRBJ1-5; the D is unclear. This CDR3 spans 13 amino acids. V was shortened by 4 bases and J by 4 bases, with 9 bases between the two germline ends. The germline V gene encodes CDR1 SGHNT and CDR2 YYREEE (reference sequence).

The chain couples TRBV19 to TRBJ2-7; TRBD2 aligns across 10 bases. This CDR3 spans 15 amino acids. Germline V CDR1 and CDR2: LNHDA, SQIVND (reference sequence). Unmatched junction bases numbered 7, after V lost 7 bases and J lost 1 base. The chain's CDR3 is CASTPGLAPSYEQYF. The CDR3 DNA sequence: TGTGCCAGTACTCCGGGACTAGCGCCATCCTACGAGCAGTACTTC. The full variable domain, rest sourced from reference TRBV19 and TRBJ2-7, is DGGITQSPKYLFRKEGQNVTLSCEQNLNHDAMYWYRQDPGQGLRLIYYSQIVNDFQKGDIAEGYSVSREKKESFPLTVTSAQKNPTAFYLCASTPGLAPSYEQYFGPGTRLTVT.

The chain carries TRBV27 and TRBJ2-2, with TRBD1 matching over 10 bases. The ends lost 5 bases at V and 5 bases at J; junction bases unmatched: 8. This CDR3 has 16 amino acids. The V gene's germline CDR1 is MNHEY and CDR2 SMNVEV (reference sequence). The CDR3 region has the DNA TGTGCCAGCAGTCCGGGGCGGACAGGGGGTACCGGGGAGCTGTTTTTT. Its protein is CASSPGRTGGTGELFF.

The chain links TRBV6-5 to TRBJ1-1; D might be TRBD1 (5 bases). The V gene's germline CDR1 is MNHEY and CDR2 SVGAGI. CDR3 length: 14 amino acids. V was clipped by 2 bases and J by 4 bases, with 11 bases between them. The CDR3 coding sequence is TGTGCCAGCAGTTACGGGGCAGGGTCCACTGAAGCTTTCTTT. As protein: CASSYGAGSTEAFF.

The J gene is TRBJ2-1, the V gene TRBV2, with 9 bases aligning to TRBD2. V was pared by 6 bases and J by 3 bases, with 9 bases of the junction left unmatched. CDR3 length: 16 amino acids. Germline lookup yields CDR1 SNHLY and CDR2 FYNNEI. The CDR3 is CASSLQTSGFYNEQFF. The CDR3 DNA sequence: TGTGCCAGCAGCCTCCAGACTAGCGGCTTCTACAATGAGCAGTTCTTC.